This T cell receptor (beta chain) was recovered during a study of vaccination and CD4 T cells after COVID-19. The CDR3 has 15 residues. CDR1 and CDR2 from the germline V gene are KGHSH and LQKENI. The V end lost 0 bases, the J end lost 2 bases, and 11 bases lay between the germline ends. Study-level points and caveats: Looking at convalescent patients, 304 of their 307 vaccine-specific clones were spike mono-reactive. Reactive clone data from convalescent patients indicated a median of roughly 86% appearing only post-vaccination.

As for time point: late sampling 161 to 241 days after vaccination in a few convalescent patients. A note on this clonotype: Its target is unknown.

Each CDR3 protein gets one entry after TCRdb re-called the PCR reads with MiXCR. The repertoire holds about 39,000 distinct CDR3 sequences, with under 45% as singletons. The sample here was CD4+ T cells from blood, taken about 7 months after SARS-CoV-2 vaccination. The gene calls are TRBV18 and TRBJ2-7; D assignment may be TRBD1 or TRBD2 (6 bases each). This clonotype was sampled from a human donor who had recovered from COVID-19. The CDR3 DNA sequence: TGTGCCAGCTCACCACCTCAAGGGGGGCCCTACGAGCAGTACTTC. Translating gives CASSPPQGGPYEQYF.